One and the same sample provided the 20 T cell receptor beta chains below, sequenced in a study of T cells expressing NK-cell markers. TCRdb re-called the 5' RACE reads and catalogs CDR3 proteins one per entry, DNA excluded. The sample table includes around 550,000 distinct CDR3 sequences. Sequencing was done on a sample of blood T cells: a sorted CD56 or NKG2C T cell subset, CD4+ or CD8+ T cells, or bulk PBMC T cells (not recorded which). Receptors originate from a man aged 18-30 years in good health.

The chain recombines TRBV2 with TRBJ1-6; TCRdb picks TRBD1, but there is no DNA to check that call. The CDR3 has 16 amino acids. Germline CDR1 is SNHLY and CDR2 is FYNNEI. The CDR3 reads CASSETRDSVNSPLHF.

CDR3 residues: CASRSPGAYGYTF. This chain uses TRBV12-3 or TRBV12-4 with TRBJ1-2. CDR3 size: 13 residues.

The V call is TRBV7-3, the J call TRBJ2-7; there is no DNA to check the TCRdb D call of TRBD1. From germline, CDR1 is SGHTA and CDR2 FQGTGA. The CDR3 consists of 15 residues. The CDR3 sequence is CASSSGQGDLGEQYF.

This chain connects TRBV7-2 to TRBJ2-3; the D call from TCRdb, TRBD2, cannot be confirmed without DNA. This CDR3 is 17 amino acids long. Germline V gene lookup returns CDR1 SGHTA and CDR2 FQGNSA. The CDR3 reads CASSLGLRGSGGNTQYF.

CDR3 amino acids: CASSLTGLIQDEQYF. The chain links TRBV5-1 to TRBJ2-7; TCRdb picks TRBD2, but there is no DNA to check that call. CDR1 and CDR2 from the germline V gene are SGHRS and YFSETQ. The CDR3 covers 15 residues. Full variable domain (remainder filled in from reference TRBV5-1 and TRBJ2-7): KAGVTQTPRYLIKTRGQQVTLSCSPISGHRSVSWYQQTPGQGLQFLFEYFSETQRNKGNFPGRFSGRQFSNSRSEMNVSTLELGDSALYLCASSLTGLIQDEQYFGPGTRLTVT.

This chain uses TRBV4-3 with TRBJ2-5; TCRdb returns TRBD2, unconfirmable since there is no DNA. Germline CDR1 LGHNA, CDR2 YSLEER. The CDR3 sequence is 14 residues long. CDR3 sequence: CASSRGLVRETQYF.

The V call is TRBV2, the J call TRBJ1-1. Germline CDR1 and CDR2: SNHLY and FYNNEI. The CDR3 extends over 13 amino acids. CDR3 in amino acids: CASSEESNTEAFF.

The chain combines TRBV20-1 with TRBJ2-1; there is no DNA to check the TCRdb D call of TRBD1. Germline-derived CDR1 and CDR2 are DFQATT and SNEGSKA (reference sequence). The CDR3 spans 14 residues. The chain's CDR3 is CSANQGGGQNGGFF.

The V gene is TRBV4-2, the J gene TRBJ1-1; the D call of TRBD1 rests on TCRdb alone, since no DNA is present to check it. The CDR3 runs 14 residues. In germline, CDR1 is LGHNA, CDR2 YNFKEQ. CDR3 loop: CASSQEGGLTEAFF.

This chain links TRBV24-1 with TRBJ1-5. The germline V gene has CDR1 KGHDR and CDR2 SFDVKD. This CDR3 region has 16 residues. The CDR3 spells CATSDFEGGGNQPQHF.

The chain employs TRBV30 and TRBJ1-1; there is no DNA to check the TCRdb D call of TRBD1. Germline assignment: CDR1 GTSNPN and CDR2 SVGIG (reference sequence). The CDR3 extends over 16 amino acids. The CDR3 loop is CAWSPRDSSMNTEAFF.

V and J are TRBV29-1 and TRBJ2-3; checking the TCRdb D call of TRBD2 is not possible without DNA. CDR1 SQVTM and CDR2 ANQGSEA come from the germline V gene. This CDR3 has 15 residues. CDR3 residues: CSVDLAGVGTDTQYF.

CDR3 amino acids: CASSPYVGETQYF. The J gene is TRBJ2-5, the V gene TRBV11-2. Per germline, CDR1 SGHAT and CDR2 FQNNGV. The CDR3 extends over 13 amino acids.

This chain joins TRBV20-1 and TRBJ1-2; TCRdb lists TRBD1, though no DNA is available to test this call. Germline V CDR1 and CDR2: DFQATT, SNEGSKA (reference sequence). The length of the CDR3 is 13 residues. The CDR3 reads CSTPYRDEGGYTF.

The chain has TRBV5-6 and TRBJ2-5; there is no DNA to check the TCRdb D call of TRBD2. CDR1 and CDR2 (germline): SGHDT, YYEEEE. This CDR3 is built from 13 residues. CDR3: CASSRAGLETQYF.

The CDR3 spells CASSYSMARHYEQYF. This sequence joins TRBV6-5 and TRBJ2-7. Looked up from germline, CDR1 is MNHEY and CDR2 is SVGAGI. This CDR3 contains 15 residues.

The J gene is TRBJ2-5, the V gene TRBV21-1; TCRdb's D call, TRBD1, is unchecked because there is no DNA. TRBV21-1 has pseudogene status. This CDR3 spans 14 amino acids. CDR3 sequence: CASSSPGQKETQYF.

The chain is built from TRBV11-2 and TRBJ2-5; TCRdb indicates TRBD1, and absent DNA this call remains unverified. The CDR3 has 16 amino acids. Per germline, CDR1 SGHAT and CDR2 FQNNGV. The CDR3: CASSIKGQAIWETQYF.

The chain joins TRBV20-1 to TRBJ2-3; TCRdb designates TRBD2, a call that cannot be tested without DNA. The CDR3 totals 14 residues. Germline V gives CDR1 DFQATT, CDR2 SNEGSKA (reference sequence). The CDR3: CSANPSGITDTQYF.

V usage is TRBV28 and J usage is TRBJ2-5; TCRdb's D call, TRBD2, is unchecked because there is no DNA. CDR1 and CDR2 (germline): MDHEN, SYDVKM. The CDR3 consists of 15 residues. CDR3: CASSQVGSLGETQYF. Supplemented by reference TRBV28 and TRBJ2-5, the full variable domain reads DVKVTQSSRYLVKRTGEKVFLECVQDMDHENMFWYRQDPGLGLRLIYFSYDVKMKEKGDIPEGYSVSREKKERFSLILESASTNQTSMYLCASSQVGSLGETQYFGPGTRLLVL.